This entry lists 29 T cell receptor beta chains sequenced from one sample in a study of naive and memory T cell subsets (dated by TCRdb to the late 2010s). The library came from 5' RACE. The listed sequencing device is Illumina MiSeq. The ligated cDNA was amplified in four rounds of PCR with nested alpha and beta constant region primers together with the SP2 primer. TCRdb reanalyzed the raw reads on its own, using fastp at Q25 for trimming and MiXCR for clone calling, and kept in-frame beta chains. Identical CDR3 proteins give one entry, which carries the most common genes and DNA. For this sample the table gives 45,000 to 55,000 distinct CDR3 sequences, of which 4.7% were detected only once. The ten largest clones take up more than 0.75% of the sample. Using 3' ligation of a UMI-containing oligonucleotide to TCR cDNA, the study laid out a robust and sensitive protocol to amplify, sequence and analyze TCRs.

These receptors came from a female donor in good health.

This clonotype has ten or more counts. The chain links TRBV27 to TRBJ2-7; D may be TRBD1 or TRBD2 (5 bases each). The V gene lost 8 bases and the J gene lost 5 bases, with 10 bases spanning the gap. CDR1 MNHEY and CDR2 SMNVEV come from the germline V gene (reference sequence). The CDR3 consists of 11 residues. In DNA, the CDR3 is TGTGCCAGCCACCGGGGACACGAGCAGTACTTC. Its translation: CASHRGHEQYF.

This clonotype was found many times. This sequence joins TRBV5-1 and TRBJ1-5; D unresolved. This CDR3 contains 15 residues. Between the trimmed V and J ends, which lost 0 bases and 1 base, there was a span of 8 bases. Germline V CDR1 and CDR2: SGHRS, YFSETQ. CDR3 region: CASSLDRGSNQPQHF. CDR3 sequence (DNA): TGCGCCAGCAGCTTGGACAGAGGAAGCAATCAGCCCCAGCATTTT.

Regarding this clonotype: A much larger clone sits a single nucleotide away, making a read error possible. This rearrangement joins TRBV20-1 to TRBJ2-5; D not resolved. The CDR3 totals 12 residues. Trimming cost V 4 bases and J 5 bases, with 11 bases left between them. CDR1 is DFQATT, CDR2 SNEGSKA, per germline (reference sequence). CDR3: CSATWVEETQYF. The CDR3 DNA reads TGCAGTGCTACCTGGGTGGAGGAGACCCAGTACTTC.

This clonotype was recorded at least ten times. Written as DNA, the CDR3 is TGTGCCAGCAGCTACGGGACCCGCTCTGTTGATACCCAGTACTTC. Amino acid sequence: CASSYGTRSVDTQYF. The chain joins TRBV13 to TRBJ2-5; D may be TRBD1 or TRBD2 (5 bases each). This CDR3 is built from 15 residues. V was cut by 4 bases and J by 8 bases, with 20 bases left in between. Germline lookup yields CDR1 PRHDT and CDR2 FYEKMQ (reference sequence).

V and J are TRBV29-1 and TRBJ2-3; perhaps TRBD2 as D (5 bases). This CDR3 spans 12 amino acids. Trimming pared 5 bases from V and 3 bases from J, leaving 9 bases between. Germline V gene data show CDR1 as SQVTM and CDR2 as ANQGSEA. CDR3 protein: CSVTGGTDTQYF. The CDR3 bases are TGCAGCGTTACCGGAGGAACAGATACGCAGTATTTT.

This clonotype was observed at least ten times. The chain couples TRBV6-6 to TRBJ1-6; no clear D. CDR3 length equals 14 residues. Germline V gene data show CDR1 as MNHNY and CDR2 as SVGAGI (reference sequence). V was shortened by 2 bases and J by 8 bases, with 10 bases between the two germline ends. The CDR3 DNA reads TGTGCCAGCAGTTACCTTGGGATCTATTCACCCCTCCACTTT. Translating it yields CASSYLGIYSPLHF.

This clonotype has ten or more counts. This rearrangement joins TRBV5-1 to TRBJ2-7; D possibly uses TRBD1 or TRBD2 (5 bases each). Germline CDR1 reads SGHRS; CDR2 reads YFSETQ. V was shortened by 6 bases and J by 7 bases, with 20 bases between the two germline ends. This CDR3 is 14 amino acids long. The DNA of the CDR3 is TGCGCCAGCACGAGCGACAGTCATCCGGGAGAGCAGTACTTC. Translating it yields CASTSDSHPGEQYF.

In the case of this clonotype: A much more abundant neighbour one base away suggests this may be a read error. The chain carries TRBV7-7 and TRBJ2-2; no clear D gene. This CDR3 is built from 14 residues. The germline V gene encodes CDR1 SSHAT and CDR2 FNYEAQ (reference sequence). The V gene lost 1 base and the J gene lost 5 bases, with 8 bases spanning the gap. CDR3 in amino acids: CASSLDRRTGELFF. In DNA, the CDR3 is TGTGCCAGCAGCTTAGATCGGAGAACCGGGGAGCTGTTTTTT.

This clonotype was seen repeatedly, ten times or more. The V gene is TRBV13, the J gene TRBJ2-4; D is possibly TRBD1 (5 bases). Between the trimmed V and J ends, which lost 4 bases and 7 bases, there was a span of 11 bases. Per germline, CDR1 PRHDT and CDR2 FYEKMQ (reference sequence). The length of the CDR3 is 13 residues. CDR3 amino acids: CASSSGRGNIQYF. The CDR3 bases are TGTGCCAGCAGCTCTGGAAGGGGTAACATTCAGTACTTC.

The chain employs TRBV28 and TRBJ2-7; tentative D call: TRBD1 (6 bases). Germline loops: CDR1 MDHEN, CDR2 SYDVKM. The CDR3 loop spans 16 amino acids. Trimming removed 7 bases at V and 12 bases at J, with 31 bases between. The CDR3 DNA reads as TGTGCCAGCACCTTGTCCGGACAGAGCCGTACTGTCCCCCCGTACTTC. The encoded protein is CASTLSGQSRTVPPYF.

In this sample, this clonotype turned up many times. This chain links TRBV29-1 with TRBJ2-5; 14 bases agree with TRBD2. J lost 2 bases, V lost 3 bases, and 2 bases had no gene match. This CDR3 spans 15 amino acids. The germline V gene has CDR1 SQVTM and CDR2 ANQGSEA. CDR3 residues: CSVERTSGRQETQYF. In DNA form, the CDR3 reads TGCAGCGTTGAGAGGACTAGCGGGAGGCAAGAGACCCAGTACTTC.

The CDR3 is CASRTSGVYEQYF. CDR3 coding DNA: TGTGCCAGCAGAACAAGCGGGGTATACGAGCAGTACTTC. V usage is TRBV28 and J usage is TRBJ2-7; 7 bases are a match to TRBD2. With V trimmed by 6 bases and J by 4 bases, 6 bases remained unmatched. The CDR3 has 13 residues. CDR1 MDHEN and CDR2 SYDVKM come from the germline V gene.

This clonotype was observed many times. The chain uses TRBV28 and TRBJ2-7; TRBD2 aligns across 7 bases. The CDR3 sequence is 12 residues long. Trimming removed 6 bases from V and 3 bases from J; junction bases left unmatched: 2. Germline V gene lookup returns CDR1 MDHEN and CDR2 SYDVKM. Here the CDR3 DNA reads TGTGCCAGCAGCCCGGGGGGCTACGAGCAGTACTTC. Translating it yields CASSPGGYEQYF.

At least ten counts were recorded for this clonotype. The rearrangement joins TRBV3-1 to TRBJ2-4; TRBD2 might be the D (5 bases). The CDR3 spans 18 residues. Trimming cost V 0 bases and J 0 bases, with 15 bases left between them. From germline, CDR1 is LGHDT and CDR2 YNNKEL (reference sequence). The CDR3 is CASSQDWRVGLAKNIQYF. The CDR3 DNA sequence: TGTGCCAGCAGCCAAGATTGGCGCGTCGGACTAGCCAAAAACATTCAGTACTTC.

A note on this clonotype: Given a much more abundant clone one base away, this may be a read error. This sequence joins TRBV6-2 or TRBV6-3 and TRBJ2-1; D uncertain. CDR1 is MNHEY and CDR2 is SVGEGT in the germline V gene. V gave up 5 bases and J gave up 6 bases, with 17 bases separating them. The CDR3 sequence is 15 residues long. The CDR3 sequence: CASSPLAVAGNEQFF. In DNA form, the CDR3 reads TGTGCCAGCAGTCCCCTGGCGGTTGCTGGCAATGAGCAGTTCTTC.

Concerning this clonotype itself: This may arise from a read error, as a much more abundant clone is one base away. The chain recombines TRBV19 with TRBJ2-7; no clear D gene. The length of the CDR3 is 13 residues. The germline gives CDR1 LNHDA, CDR2 SQIVND (reference sequence). The CDR3 DNA is TGTGTCAGTAGTACTTGGGGTACCTACGAGCAGTACTTC. The encoded protein is CVSSTWGTYEQYF.

This clonotype was observed a few times. The chain carries TRBV9 and TRBJ2-1; unclear D gene. The CDR3 has 15 residues. Trimming shortened V by 0 bases and J by 0 bases, and 7 bases separated the two germline ends. CDR1 SGDLS and CDR2 YYNGEE come from the germline V gene. For the CDR3, the DNA is TGTGCCAGCAGCGTAGATATTCGCTCCTACAATGAGCAGTTCTTC. This translates into CASSVDIRSYNEQFF. The complete variable domain, with remaining parts taken from reference TRBV9 and TRBJ2-1, reads DSGVTQTPKHLITATGQRVTLRCSPRSGDLSVYWYQQSLDQGLQFLIQYYNGEERAKGNILERFSAQQFPDLHSELNLSSLELGDSALYFCASSVDIRSYNEQFFGPGTRLTVL.

This clonotype was seen at least ten times. The chain recombines TRBV6-2 or TRBV6-3 with TRBJ1-1, with 9 bases matching TRBD1. The CDR3 spans 13 residues. CDR1 and CDR2 (germline): MNHEY, SVGEGT. With 7 bases clipped from V and 9 bases from J, the junction kept 9 bases outside the gene matches. The CDR3 is CASNLRDRAQAFF. The CDR3 bases are TGTGCCAGCAACCTCCGGGACAGGGCCCAAGCTTTCTTT.

This clonotype showed up just a few times. The gene calls are TRBV28 and TRBJ2-2, with D perhaps TRBD1 (6 bases). Trimming took 2 bases from V and 1 from J, leaving 8 bases between them. Germline values: CDR1 MDHEN, CDR2 SYDVKM. The CDR3 contains 15 residues. The CDR3 bases are TGTGCCAGCAGTTTAGGGGGCCTGAACACCGGGGAGCTGTTTTTT. This codes for CASSLGGLNTGELFF.

This clonotype was seen many times. This chain joins TRBV5-4 and TRBJ2-7; D perhaps matches TRBD2 (5 bases). CDR3 length: 14 residues. The V end lost 0 bases, the J end lost 2 bases, and 9 bases lay between the germline ends. CDR1 is SGHNT, CDR2 YYREEE, per germline (reference sequence). CDR3 sequence: CASSLEAAAYEQYF. The CDR3 DNA follows: TGTGCCAGCAGCTTGGAAGCGGCGGCCTACGAGCAGTACTTC. The entire variable domain, with the rest obtained from reference TRBV5-4 and TRBJ2-7, is as follows: ETGVTQSPTHLIKTRGQQVTLRCSSQSGHNTVSWYQQALGQGPQFIFQYYREEENGRGNFPPRFSGLQFPNYSSELNVNALELDDSALYLCASSLEAAAYEQYFGPGTRLTVT.

This clonotype was recorded many times. The rearrangement links TRBV5-1 to TRBJ2-5; D unresolved. Trimming cost V 4 bases and J 4 bases, with 14 bases left between them. There are 14 residues in the CDR3. In germline, CDR1 is SGHRS, CDR2 YFSETQ. The CDR3, as DNA: TGCGCCAGCAGCCCTATCCTAGTCGGAGAGACCCAGTACTTC. Amino acid sequence: CASSPILVGETQYF.

Ten or more counts support this clonotype. The chain combines TRBV29-1 with TRBJ2-2, with 8 positions matching TRBD1. With V trimmed by 7 bases and J by 7 bases, 8 bases remained unmatched. CDR1 is SQVTM and CDR2 is ANQGSEA in the germline V gene. The CDR3 is 13 amino acids. CDR3 amino acids: CSARQGAGGELFF. CDR3 nucleotide sequence: TGCAGCGCTCGCCAGGGGGCGGGCGGGGAGCTGTTTTTT.

Many counts were recorded for this clonotype. This chain connects TRBV6-5 to TRBJ1-2; possibly TRBD1 for D (5 bases). This CDR3 is built from 16 residues. The germline V and J ends were trimmed by 0 bases and 6 bases, with 17 bases remaining between them. Looked up from germline, CDR1 is MNHEY and CDR2 is SVGAGI. Here the CDR3 DNA reads TGTGCCAGCAGTTACTCGATAAGGGCAGGGAGCCATGGCTACACCTTC. Its protein is CASSYSIRAGSHGYTF.

To note about this clonotype: A much larger clonotype is one base distant, so this may be a read error. The chain recombines TRBV6-4 with TRBJ1-1; D unclear. V lost 2 bases to trimming and J lost 3 bases, with 10 bases between them. Germline values: CDR1 MRHNA, CDR2 SNTAGT. CDR3 length equals 14 residues. CDR3 loop: CASSDGKSYTEAFF. The CDR3 region has the DNA TGTGCCAGCAGTGACGGGAAATCGTACACTGAAGCTTTCTTT.

This clonotype was counted ten times or more. The chain joins TRBV9 to TRBJ2-3; no firm D call. V dropped 0 bases and J dropped 1 base, with 12 bases sitting between them. CDR3 size: 16 residues. Per the germline V gene, CDR1 is SGDLS and CDR2 is YYNGEE. CDR3: CASSVGPSWGTDTQYF. DNA for the CDR3: TGTGCCAGCAGCGTAGGTCCCAGTTGGGGCACAGATACGCAGTATTTT.

This clonotype was observed at least ten times. This sequence joins TRBV28 and TRBJ1-2; weak D call: TRBD1 (6 bases). The V gene lost 7 bases and the J gene lost 4 bases, with 7 bases spanning the gap. Germline V gene data show CDR1 as MDHEN and CDR2 as SYDVKM. The CDR3 extends over 11 amino acids. CDR3 residues: CASNRVYGYTF. The CDR3 DNA sequence: TGTGCCAGCAACAGGGTCTATGGCTACACCTTC.

This clonotype has more than one count but fewer than ten. The rearrangement uses TRBV25-1 and TRBJ2-1; D is perhaps TRBD1 (5 bases). The CDR3 sequence is 13 residues long. Germline CDR1 reads MGHDK; CDR2 reads SYGVNS. Trimming shortened V by 2 bases and J by 4 bases, and 6 bases separated the two germline ends. CDR3 in DNA: TGTGCCAGCAGTGAAAAGGGGTACAATGAGCAGTTCTTC. This translates into CASSEKGYNEQFF. Looking up the rest from reference TRBV25-1 and TRBJ2-1 gives the full variable domain: EADIYQTPRYLVIGTGKKITLECSQTMGHDKMYWYQQDPGMELHLIHYSYGVNSTEKGDLSSESTVSRIRTEHFPLTLESARPSHTSQYLCASSEKGYNEQFFGPGTRLTVL.

At least ten counts were recorded for this clonotype. This sequence joins TRBV9 and TRBJ2-3; 11 positions match TRBD2. V shed 4 bases and J 1 base; nucleotides not matched to a gene: 5. The CDR3 runs to 16 residues. CDR1 is SGDLS and CDR2 is YYNGEE in the germline V gene. The CDR3 nucleotides read TGTGCCAGCAGCTTTAGCGGGAGGGCCGGCACAGATACGCAGTATTTT. Encoded protein: CASSFSGRAGTDTQYF.

This clonotype has at least ten counts. This chain connects TRBV11-2 to TRBJ2-5, with 15 bases fitting TRBD2. The CDR3 covers 17 residues. Germline CDR1 and CDR2: SGHAT and FQNNGV. V gave up 1 base and J gave up 5 bases; unmatched junction bases: 5. The CDR3 nucleotides are TGTGCCAGCAGCTTAGGGACTAGCGGGAGGGCCGCGGAGACCCAGTACTTC. Its translation is CASSLGTSGRAAETQYF.